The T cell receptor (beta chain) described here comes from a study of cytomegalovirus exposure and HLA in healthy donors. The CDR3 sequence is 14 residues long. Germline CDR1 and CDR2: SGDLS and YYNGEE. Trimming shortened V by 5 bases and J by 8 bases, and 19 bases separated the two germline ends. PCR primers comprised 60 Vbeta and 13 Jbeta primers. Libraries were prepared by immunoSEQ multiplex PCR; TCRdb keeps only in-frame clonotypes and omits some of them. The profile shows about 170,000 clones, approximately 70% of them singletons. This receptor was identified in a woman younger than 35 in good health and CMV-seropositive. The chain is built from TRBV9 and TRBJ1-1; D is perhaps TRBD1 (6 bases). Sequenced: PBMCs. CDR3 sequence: CASSREGDLGEAFF. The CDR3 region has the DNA TGTGCCAGCAGTAGAGAGGGGGATCTAGGCGAAGCTTTCTTT.